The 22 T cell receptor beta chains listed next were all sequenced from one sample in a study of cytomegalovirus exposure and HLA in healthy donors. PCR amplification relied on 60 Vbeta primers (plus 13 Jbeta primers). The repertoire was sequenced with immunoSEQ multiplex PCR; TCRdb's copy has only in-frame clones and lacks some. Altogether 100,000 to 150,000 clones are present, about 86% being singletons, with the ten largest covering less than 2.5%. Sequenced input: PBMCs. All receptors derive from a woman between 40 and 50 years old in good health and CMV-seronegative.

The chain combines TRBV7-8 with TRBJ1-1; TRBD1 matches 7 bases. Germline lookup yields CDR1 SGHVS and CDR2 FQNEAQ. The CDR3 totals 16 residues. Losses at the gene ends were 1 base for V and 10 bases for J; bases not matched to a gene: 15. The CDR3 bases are TGTGCCAGCAGCTTAGGTTCCGGAGCAGGGGGAGAGCGAGCTTTCTTT. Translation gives CASSLGSGAGGERAFF.

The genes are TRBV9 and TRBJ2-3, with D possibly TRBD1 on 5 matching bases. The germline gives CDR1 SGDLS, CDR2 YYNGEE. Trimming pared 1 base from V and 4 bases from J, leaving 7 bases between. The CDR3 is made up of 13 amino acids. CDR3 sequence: CASSVTGSDTQYF. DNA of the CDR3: TGTGCCAGCAGCGTAACAGGATCAGATACGCAGTATTTT.

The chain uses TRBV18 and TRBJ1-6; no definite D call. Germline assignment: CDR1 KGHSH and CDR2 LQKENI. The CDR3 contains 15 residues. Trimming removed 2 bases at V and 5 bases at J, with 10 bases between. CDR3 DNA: TGTGCCAGCTCACCAGTCGAGGCCGATAATTCACCCCTCCACTTT. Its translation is CASSPVEADNSPLHF.

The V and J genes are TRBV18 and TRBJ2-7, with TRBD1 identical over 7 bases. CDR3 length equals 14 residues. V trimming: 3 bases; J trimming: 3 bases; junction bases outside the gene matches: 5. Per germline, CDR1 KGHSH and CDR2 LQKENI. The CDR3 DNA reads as TGTGCCAGCTCACCTCGAGGGGGCAACTACGAGCAGTACTTC. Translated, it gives CASSPRGGNYEQYF.

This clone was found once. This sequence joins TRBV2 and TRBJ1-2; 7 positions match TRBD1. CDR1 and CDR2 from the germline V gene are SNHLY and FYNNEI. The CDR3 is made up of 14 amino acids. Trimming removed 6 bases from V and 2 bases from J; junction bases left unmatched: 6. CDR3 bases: TGTGCCAGCAGCCCCGACAGGGCCAACTATGGCTACACCTTC. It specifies CASSPDRANYGYTF.

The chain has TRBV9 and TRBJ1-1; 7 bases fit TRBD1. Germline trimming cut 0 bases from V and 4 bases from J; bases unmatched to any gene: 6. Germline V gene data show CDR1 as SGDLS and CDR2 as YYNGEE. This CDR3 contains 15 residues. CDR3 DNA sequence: TGTGCCAGCAGCGTAGTAGACAGGGCGAGCACTGAAGCTTTCTTT. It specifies CASSVVDRASTEAFF. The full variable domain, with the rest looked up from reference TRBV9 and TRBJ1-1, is DSGVTQTPKHLITATGQRVTLRCSPRSGDLSVYWYQQSLDQGLQFLIQYYNGEERAKGNILERFSAQQFPDLHSELNLSSLELGDSALYFCASSVVDRASTEAFFGQGTRLTVV.

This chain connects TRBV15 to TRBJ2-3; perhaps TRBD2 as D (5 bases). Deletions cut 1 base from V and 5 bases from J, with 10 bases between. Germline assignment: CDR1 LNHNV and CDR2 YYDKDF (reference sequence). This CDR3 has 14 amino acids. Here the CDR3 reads CATSRASSLDTQYF. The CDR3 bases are TGTGCCACCAGCAGAGCCTCTAGCCTAGATACGCAGTATTTT.

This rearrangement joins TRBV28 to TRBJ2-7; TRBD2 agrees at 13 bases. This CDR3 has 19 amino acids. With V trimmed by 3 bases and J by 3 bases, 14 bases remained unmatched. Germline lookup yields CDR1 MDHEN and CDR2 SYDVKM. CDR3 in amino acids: CASSFMVGLAGANRYEQYF. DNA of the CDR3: TGTGCCAGCAGTTTTATGGTCGGACTAGCGGGAGCAAACCGCTACGAGCAGTACTTC.

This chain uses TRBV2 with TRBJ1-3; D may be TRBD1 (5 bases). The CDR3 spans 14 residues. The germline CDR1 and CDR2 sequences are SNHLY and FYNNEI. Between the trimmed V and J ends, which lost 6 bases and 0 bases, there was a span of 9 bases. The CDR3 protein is CASRADTSGNTIYF. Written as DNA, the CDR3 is TGTGCCAGCAGGGCGGACACCTCTGGAAACACCATATATTTT.

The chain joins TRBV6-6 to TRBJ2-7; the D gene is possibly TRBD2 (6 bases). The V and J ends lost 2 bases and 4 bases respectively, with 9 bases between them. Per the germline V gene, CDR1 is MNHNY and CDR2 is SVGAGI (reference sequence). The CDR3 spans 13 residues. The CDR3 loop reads CASSYGRGYEQYF. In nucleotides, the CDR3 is TGTGCCAGCAGTTACGGCCGGGGGTACGAGCAGTACTTC.

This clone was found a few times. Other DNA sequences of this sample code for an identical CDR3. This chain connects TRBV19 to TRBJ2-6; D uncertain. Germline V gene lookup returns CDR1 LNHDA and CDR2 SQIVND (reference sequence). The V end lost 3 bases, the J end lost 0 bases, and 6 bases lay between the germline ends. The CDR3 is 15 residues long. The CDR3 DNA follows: TGTGCCAGTAGTATTACCGGCTCTGGGGCCAACGTCCTGACTTTC. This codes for CASSITGSGANVLTF. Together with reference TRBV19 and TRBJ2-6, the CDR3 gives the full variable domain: DGGITQSPKYLFRKEGQNVTLSCEQNLNHDAMYWYRQDPGQGLRLIYYSQIVNDFQKGDIAEGYSVSREKKESFPLTVTSAQKNPTAFYLCASSITGSGANVLTFGAGSRLTVL.

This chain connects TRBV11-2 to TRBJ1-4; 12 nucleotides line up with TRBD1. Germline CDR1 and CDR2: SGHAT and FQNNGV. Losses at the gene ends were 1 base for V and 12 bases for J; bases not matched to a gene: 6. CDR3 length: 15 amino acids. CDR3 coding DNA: TGTGCCAGCAGCTTAGGGGGACAGGGGGCGCCGGAACTGTTTTTT. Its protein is CASSLGGQGAPELFF. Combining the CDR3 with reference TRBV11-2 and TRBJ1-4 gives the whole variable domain EAGVAQSPRYKIIEKRQSVAFWCNPISGHATLYWYQQILGQGPKLLIQFQNNGVVDDSQLPKDRFSAERLKGVDSTLKIQPAKLEDSAVYLCASSLGGQGAPELFFGSGTQLSVL.

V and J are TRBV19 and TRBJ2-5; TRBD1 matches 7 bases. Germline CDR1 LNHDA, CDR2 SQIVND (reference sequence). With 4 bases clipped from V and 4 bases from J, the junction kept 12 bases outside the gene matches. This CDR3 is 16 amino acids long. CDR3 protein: CASSSRATGNGETQYF. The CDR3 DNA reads TGTGCCAGTAGTAGCCGCGCGACAGGGAACGGAGAGACCCAGTACTTC.

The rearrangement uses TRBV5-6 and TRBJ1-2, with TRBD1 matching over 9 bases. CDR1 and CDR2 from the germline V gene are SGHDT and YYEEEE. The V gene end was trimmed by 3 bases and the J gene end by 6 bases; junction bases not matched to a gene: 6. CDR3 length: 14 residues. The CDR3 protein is CASSSDRGIDGYTF. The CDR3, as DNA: TGTGCCAGCAGCTCGGACAGGGGCATCGATGGCTACACCTTC.

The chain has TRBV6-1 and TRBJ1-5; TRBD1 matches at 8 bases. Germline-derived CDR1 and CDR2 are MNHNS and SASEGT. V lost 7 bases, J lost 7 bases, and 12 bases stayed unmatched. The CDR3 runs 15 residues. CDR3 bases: TGTGCCAGCAATTTGGGCAGGGGGCGACGGCAGCCCCAGCATTTT. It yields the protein CASNLGRGRRQPQHF.

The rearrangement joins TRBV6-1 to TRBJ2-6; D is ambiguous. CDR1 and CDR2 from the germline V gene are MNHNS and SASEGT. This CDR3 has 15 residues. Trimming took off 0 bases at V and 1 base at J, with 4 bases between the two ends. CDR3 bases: TGTGCCAGCAGTGAAGCCGGGTCTGGGGCCAACGTCCTGACTTTC. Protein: CASSEAGSGANVLTF.

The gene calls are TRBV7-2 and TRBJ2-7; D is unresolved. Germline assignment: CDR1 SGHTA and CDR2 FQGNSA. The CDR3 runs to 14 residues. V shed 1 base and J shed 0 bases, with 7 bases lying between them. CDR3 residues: CASSLVSPSYEQYF. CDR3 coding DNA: TGTGCCAGCAGCTTAGTTTCTCCCTCCTACGAGCAGTACTTC.

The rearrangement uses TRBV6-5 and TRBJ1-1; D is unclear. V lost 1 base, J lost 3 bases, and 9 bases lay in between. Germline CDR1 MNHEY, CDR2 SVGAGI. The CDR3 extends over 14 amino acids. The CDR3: CASSYFGQYTEAFF. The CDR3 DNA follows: TGTGCCAGCAGTTACTTTGGTCAGTACACTGAAGCTTTCTTT.

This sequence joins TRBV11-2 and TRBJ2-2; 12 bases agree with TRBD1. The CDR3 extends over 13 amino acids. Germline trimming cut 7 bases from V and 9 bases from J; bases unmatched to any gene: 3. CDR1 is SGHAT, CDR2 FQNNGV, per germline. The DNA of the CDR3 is TGTGCCAGCACGGGACAGGGGGCGCGGGAGCTGTTTTTT. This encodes CASTGQGARELFF.

Written as DNA, the CDR3 is TGTGCCAGCAGTGCCCCGCTAACGGGAGGATCCTACAATGAGCAGTTCTTC. This sequence encodes CASSAPLTGGSYNEQFF. This chain links TRBV2 with TRBJ2-1; TRBD2 agrees at 7 bases. The CDR3 spans 17 residues. CDR1 and CDR2 (germline): SNHLY, FYNNEI. V lost 4 bases and J lost 1; bases outside the gene matches: 10.

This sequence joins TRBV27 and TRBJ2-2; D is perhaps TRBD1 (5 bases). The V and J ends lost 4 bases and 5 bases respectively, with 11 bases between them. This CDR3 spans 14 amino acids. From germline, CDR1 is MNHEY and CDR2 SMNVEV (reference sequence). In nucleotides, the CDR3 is TGTGCCAGCAGTTATCAGGGTATGACCGGGGAGCTGTTTTTT. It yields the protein CASSYQGMTGELFF.

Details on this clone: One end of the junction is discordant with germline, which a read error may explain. The CDR3 nucleotides read TGTGCCGGCAGTCGACAGGGCACTGAAGCTTTCTTT. This codes for CAGSRQGTEAFF. This chain joins TRBV9 and TRBJ1-1; 7 nucleotides line up with TRBD1. Germline-derived CDR1 and CDR2 are SGDLS and YYNGEE. The CDR3 covers 12 residues.